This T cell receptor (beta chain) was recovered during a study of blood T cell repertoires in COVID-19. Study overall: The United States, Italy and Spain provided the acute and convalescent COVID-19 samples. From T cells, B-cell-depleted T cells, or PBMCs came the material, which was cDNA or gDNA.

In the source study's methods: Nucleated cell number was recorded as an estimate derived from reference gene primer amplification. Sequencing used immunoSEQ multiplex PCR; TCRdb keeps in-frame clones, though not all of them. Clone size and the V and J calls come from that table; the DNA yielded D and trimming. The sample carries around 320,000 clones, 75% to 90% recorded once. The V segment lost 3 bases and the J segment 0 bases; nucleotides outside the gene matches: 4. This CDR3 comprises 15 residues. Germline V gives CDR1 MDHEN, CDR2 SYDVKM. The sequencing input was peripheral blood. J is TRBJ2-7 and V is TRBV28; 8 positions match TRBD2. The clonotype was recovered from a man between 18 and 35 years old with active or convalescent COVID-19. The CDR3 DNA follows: TGTGCCAGCAGTTTTAGGGGACTAGTCTCCTACGAGCAGTACTTC. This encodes CASSFRGLVSYEQYF. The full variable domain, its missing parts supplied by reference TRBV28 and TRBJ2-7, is DVKVTQSSRYLVKRTGEKVFLECVQDMDHENMFWYRQDPGLGLRLIYFSYDVKMKEKGDIPEGYSVSREKKERFSLILESASTNQTSMYLCASSFRGLVSYEQYFGPGTRLTVT.